This T cell receptor (beta chain) was profiled in a study of radiation and T cells in renal cell carcinoma. The CDR3 has 10 residues. Germline V gene sequence: CDR1 MNHNS, CDR2 SASEGT. Trimming pared 9 bases from V and 8 bases from J, leaving 10 bases between. Indicated time point: blood 4 weeks post-SBRT, at nephrectomy. Treatment described: 15 Gy SBRT to primary tumor, nephrectomy 4 weeks later. Some clones are missing from TCRdb's copy, which holds only in-frame ones; the method was immunoSEQ multiplex PCR. The sample lists 150,000 or so clones, about 87% occurring once. The sample was blood, taken from a patient whose treatment included radiotherapy and nephrectomy. The chain joins TRBV6-1 to TRBJ1-2; no clear D gene. This TCR was recovered from a woman between 45 and 65 years old with renal cell carcinoma. The CDR3 DNA follows: TGTGCCAGTAGCAGGAGAGGCTACACCTTC. This codes for CASSRRGYTF.